This note documents a single T cell receptor beta chain sequence. The sample belongs to a study of blood T cell repertoires in COVID-19. In the study overall: Samples of COVID-19 (acute and convalescent) were obtained from the United States, Italy and Spain. T cells, B-cell-depleted T cells, or PBMCs provided the cDNA or gDNA that served as material.

The CDR3 extends over 15 amino acids. The V gene's germline CDR1 is KGHSH and CDR2 LQKENI. The V and J ends lost 2 bases and 2 bases respectively, with 9 bases between them. In the original workflow: Nucleated cell counts were estimated from reference gene primer amplification. Data came from immunoSEQ multiplex PCR; TCRdb stores just in-frame clones and leaves some out. For V, J and clone size, that table is used; D and trimming come from the DNA. The sample yields 55,000 to 80,000 clones, around 83% seen once. Sequenced material: peripheral blood. This TCR was sampled from a man in his fifties or sixties with active COVID-19. The V and J genes are TRBV18 and TRBJ2-2; possible D gene TRBD1, 5 bases. The CDR3 bases are TGTGCCAGCTCACCAGACAGAAAAAACACCGGGGAGCTGTTTTTT. This encodes CASSPDRKNTGELFF.